This TCR beta chain derives from a study of blood T cells in healthy people across ages. In the study overall: Every two T cells gave about one barcoded beta molecule via template switching. The study, taken as a whole, reports: Since the PBMCs were unsorted, naive and antigen-experienced cells could not be conclusively compared.

In its sample, this clonotype was seen a few times. The antigen is undetermined. Germline assignment: CDR1 LGHDT and CDR2 YNNKEL (reference sequence). Deletions cut 7 bases from V and 0 bases from J, with 13 bases between. CDR3 length equals 14 residues. It was with a sample-barcoded 5' primer and a J-beta primer mix that a second PCR of roughly 6 to 12 cycles was run. A template-switch adaptor with 12 random nucleotides tagged each cDNA molecule. TCRdb independently ran MiXCR on the 5' RACE reads; one entry per CDR3 protein. The repertoire holds approximately 1.5 million distinct CDR3 sequences, about 35% seen once, with 11% in the top ten.

This TCR was sampled from a woman younger than 45 in good health. Sequenced sample: blood. The rearrangement links TRBV3-1 to TRBJ2-7; tentative D call: TRBD1 (6 bases). Written as DNA, the CDR3 is TGTGCCAGCACCCAGGGGTCCAGCTCCTACGAGCAGTACTTC. It yields the protein CASTQGSSSYEQYF.